This TCR beta chain was identified in a study of T cell clonality in common variable immunodeficiency. This CDR3 region has 13 residues. The germline gives CDR1 SGHRS, CDR2 YFSETQ. J lost 8 bases, V lost 1 base, and 3 bases had no gene match. This clone was recorded many times. The read halts 3 residues ahead of the CDR3 end, with the missing end drawn from the germline J gene. Measured with immunoSEQ multiplex PCR; TCRdb has only the in-frame clones, and not every one. The table records 40,000 to 45,000 clones without singletons, the ten largest covering 2.8%. The chain has TRBV5-1 and TRBJ1-3, with 7 bases lining up with TRBD1. The sequenced sample was peripheral blood mononuclear cells. This TCR was recovered from a person aged 18 to 75 in good health. The CDR3 bases that were read are TGCGCCAGCAGCTTGCAGGGGGAAGACACC. This translates into CASSLQGEDT. The CDR3 reads in full as CASSLQGEDTIYF.